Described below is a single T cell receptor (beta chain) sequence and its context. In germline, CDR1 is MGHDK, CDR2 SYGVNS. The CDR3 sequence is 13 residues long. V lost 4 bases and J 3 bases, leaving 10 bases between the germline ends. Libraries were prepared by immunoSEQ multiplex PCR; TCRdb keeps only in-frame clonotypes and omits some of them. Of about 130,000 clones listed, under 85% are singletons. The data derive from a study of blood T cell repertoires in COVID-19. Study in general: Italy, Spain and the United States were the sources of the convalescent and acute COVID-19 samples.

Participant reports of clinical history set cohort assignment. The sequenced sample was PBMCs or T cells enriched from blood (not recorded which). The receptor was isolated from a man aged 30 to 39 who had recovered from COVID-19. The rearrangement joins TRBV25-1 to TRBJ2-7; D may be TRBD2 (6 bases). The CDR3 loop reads CASSGGRIYEQYF. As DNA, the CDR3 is TGTGCCAGCAGTGGGGGGAGGATCTACGAGCAGTACTTC.